This is a list of T cell receptor beta chains from one sample in a study of T cell changes during pregnancy in multiple sclerosis. Sequenced by immunoSEQ multiplex PCR; TCRdb stores in-frame clones only, minus some. The sample consists of under 70,000 clones, 92% of them appearing once. Here the sequenced sample was CD4+ T cells from peripheral blood mononuclear cells, taken after pregnancy. Receptors originate from a female donor with multiple sclerosis, enrolled in a pregnancy study. Both conserved end residues are part of each CDR3. The D gene is left open where the match is weak. Expanded clones are given a class, and other clones once, few, many or no size at all.

V: TRBV9; J: TRBJ1-1; size: -; D: -; DNA: TGTGCCAGCAGCGTTTCGAGGTCTACTGAAGCTTTCTTT; CDR3: CASSVSRSTEAFF
V: TRBV9; J: TRBJ2-1; size: -; D: -; DNA: TGTGCCAGCAGCGTATTTCCCCTGGGGCTGGCGGGGCGTTCCTCCTACAATGAGCAGTTCTTC; CDR3: CASSVFPLGLAGRSSYNEQFF
V: TRBV19; J: TRBJ2-2; size: once; D: TRBD1; DNA: TGTGCCAGTAGGCCGGGGACAGGTACCGGGGAGCTGTTTTTT; CDR3: CASRPGTGTGELFF
V: TRBV27; J: TRBJ1-5; size: -; D: TRBD1; DNA: TGTGCCAGCAGTATCGACAGGGTGAGCAATCAGCCCCAGCATTTT; CDR3: CASSIDRVSNQPQHF
V: TRBV15; J: TRBJ1-3; size: -; D: -; DNA: TGTGCCACCAGCAGAGACGGAGGACCTGGAAACACCATATATTTT; CDR3: CATSRDGGPGNTIYF
V: TRBV9; J: TRBJ2-5; size: -; D: TRBD2; DNA: TGTGCCAGCAGCCCGTTCCCATTTAGCGGGGGGGCCTACGAGACCCAGTACTTC; CDR3: CASSPFPFSGGAYETQYF
V: TRBV7-3; J: TRBJ2-5; size: -; D: TRBD2; DNA: TGTGCCAGCAGCTTAAGAGGTTGGAGCGGGGGGGCAAGAGAGACCCAGTACTTC; CDR3: CASSLRGWSGGARETQYF
V: TRBV6-5; J: TRBJ2-3; size: -; D: -; DNA: TGTGCCAGCAGCCCGGAGGGAGCTCATGGGGATACGCAGTATTTT; CDR3: CASSPEGAHGDTQYF
V: TRBV2; J: TRBJ1-2; size: -; D: -; DNA: TGTGCCAGCAGTGAAGCGTTCGGGGAGGTCATTCCTCACTATGGCTACACCTTC; CDR3: CASSEAFGEVIPHYGYTF
V: TRBV2; J: TRBJ2-5; size: -; D: -; DNA: TGTGCCAGCCACGCAGTTCAGGCGCAGGCCCAGTACTTC; CDR3: CASHAVQAQAQYF
V: TRBV25-1; J: TRBJ1-1; size: -; D: -; DNA: TGTGCCAGCAGTGAAGGGGTGGGGAGGGGATTCATGAACACTGAAGCTTTCTTT; CDR3: CASSEGVGRGFMNTEAFF
V: TRBV6-4; J: TRBJ1-1; size: -; D: -; DNA: TGTGCCAGCAGTGAAACCTTACAGGGTAGAGCTTTCTTT; CDR3: CASSETLQGRAFF
V: TRBV29-1; J: TRBJ1-1; size: -; D: TRBD1; DNA: TGCAGCGCAGAACAGGGGACATCCACTGAAGCTTTCTTT; CDR3: CSAEQGTSTEAFF
V: TRBV10-2; J: TRBJ2-3; size: -; D: -; DNA: TGCGCCAGCACACGGCAGGGCGATACGCAGTATTTT; CDR3: CASTRQGDTQYF
V: TRBV6-1; J: TRBJ1-1; size: -; D: -; DNA: TGTGCCAGCAGTGCCCAGGGGAACACTGAAGCTTTCTTT; CDR3: CASSAQGNTEAFF
V: TRBV4-1; J: TRBJ1-1; size: -; D: TRBD1; DNA: TGCGCCAGCAGCCTAAGAGGTACAGGGGCTTCCTTGAACACTGAAGCTTTCTTT; CDR3: CASSLRGTGASLNTEAFF
V: TRBV5-1; J: TRBJ2-4; size: -; D: TRBD1; DNA: TGCGCCAGCAGCTTGGAAGGGACAGGGGTGAATCAGTACTTC; CDR3: CASSLEGTGVNQYF
V: TRBV27; J: TRBJ2-6; size: -; D: TRBD1; DNA: TGTGCCAGCAGCCCAGGGGGCGCAGCTGGGGCCAACGTCCTGACTTTC; CDR3: CASSPGGAAGANVLTF
V: TRBV30; J: TRBJ1-6; size: -; D: -; DNA: TGTGCCTGGACCGGACAGCCGAATTCACCCCTCCACTTT; CDR3: CAWTGQPNSPLHF
V: TRBV4-3; J: TRBJ1-2; size: -; D: -; DNA: TGCGCCAGCAGCCAAGATTATCTCCTCGACTATGGCTACACCTTC; CDR3: CASSQDYLLDYGYTF